This T cell receptor beta chain comes out of a study of neurological immune-mediated disorders. At the level of the study: For the approximately 35 multiple sclerosis patients, the disease was relapsing-remitting in about 30 and secondary progressive in 3. Study observations and caveats: Falling below healthy controls, multiple sclerosis showed the least TCR clonal expansion, while HTLV-1-associated myelopathy showed the most. No CDR3 amino acid sequences were shared by expanded clones across subjects, suggesting private repertoires in all groups.

This clonotype was counted many times. Its antigen is unknown. Synthesis of cDNA was accomplished via 5'RACE employing 10-nucleotide random UMIs. Each CDR3 protein is one row after TCRdb ran MiXCR on the 5' RACE reads. This sample yields tens of thousands of distinct CDR3 sequences, of which just over 2.5% are seen a single time; roughly 1.1% belongs to the top ten. The sequenced sample was PBMCs. The sequence was obtained from a woman in her 30s with multiple sclerosis.

This CDR3 reads CSVAGTAGQPQHF. DNA of the CDR3: TGCAGCGTTGCGGGGACGGCCGGTCAGCCCCAGCATTTT. The rearrangement joins TRBV29-1 to TRBJ1-5, with D tentatively TRBD1 (5 bases). CDR1 and CDR2 (germline): SQVTM, ANQGSEA. The V and J ends lost 4 bases and 6 bases respectively, with 13 bases between them. The CDR3 has 13 amino acids.